This TCR beta chain was identified in a study of OX40 agonist ivuxolimab in advanced cancers. About the research overall: Among those enrolled, mean age was roughly 62 years (range about 23 to 90) and about 79% were male.

Germline-derived CDR1 and CDR2 are SGHAT and FQNNGV. The germline V and J ends were trimmed by 1 base and 1 base, with 12 bases remaining between them. CDR3 size: 16 residues. Some clones are missing from TCRdb's copy, which holds only in-frame ones; the method was immunoSEQ multiplex PCR. The sample shows under 45,000 clones, around 80% of them seen only once. The TCR sequence derives from an adult with an advanced solid tumor such as melanoma, head and neck, liver or kidney cancer. The sample was CD4+ or CD8+ T cells sorted from blood, taken in a trial of the OX40 agonist ivuxolimab. The chain joins TRBV11-2 to TRBJ2-3, with no clear D. The CDR3 DNA is TGTGCCAGCAGCTTAGCCATGCTACCAGGCACAGATACGCAGTATTTT. Translated, it gives CASSLAMLPGTDTQYF.